This TCR beta chain was recovered during a study of blood T cell repertoires in COVID-19. Study background: The United States, Italy and Spain provided the acute and convalescent COVID-19 samples.

In the original workflow: For nucleated cells, counts were estimated from reference gene primer amplification. The table came from immunoSEQ multiplex PCR; TCRdb's copy has only in-frame clones and leaves some out. Clonal size and the V and J genes are those of that table, whereas D and trimming came from the DNA. The repertoire holds some 350,000 clones, with about 90% as singletons. This clone has a handful of counts. CDR3 size: 13 residues. Germline CDR1 reads MNHEY; CDR2 reads SVGAGI. Trimming pared 0 bases from V and 5 bases from J, leaving 7 bases between. This study enrolled people aged about 18 to 90 from around 25 US geographic areas. Participant-reported clinical history was the basis for cohort assignment.

The clonotype was recovered from a man aged 25 to 40 who had recovered from COVID-19. The V call is TRBV6-5, the J call TRBJ1-1; tentative D call: TRBD1 (6 bases). Sequenced input: PBMCs or T cells enriched from blood (not recorded which). The CDR3 coding sequence is TGTGCCAGCAGTTACTCGCAGGGGACTGAAGCTTTCTTT. This translates into CASSYSQGTEAFF.